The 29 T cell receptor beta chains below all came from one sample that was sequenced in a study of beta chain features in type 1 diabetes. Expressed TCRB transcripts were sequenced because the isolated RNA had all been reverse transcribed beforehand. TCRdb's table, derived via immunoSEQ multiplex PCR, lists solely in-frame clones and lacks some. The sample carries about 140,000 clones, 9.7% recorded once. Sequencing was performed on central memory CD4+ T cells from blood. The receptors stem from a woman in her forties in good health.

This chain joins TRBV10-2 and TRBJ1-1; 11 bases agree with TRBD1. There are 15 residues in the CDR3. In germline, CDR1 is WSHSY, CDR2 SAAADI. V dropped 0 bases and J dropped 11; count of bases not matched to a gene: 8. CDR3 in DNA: TGCGCCAGCAGTGAGTCAGCGGGACAGGGGGTCGGGGCTTTCTTT. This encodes CASSESAGQGVGAFF.

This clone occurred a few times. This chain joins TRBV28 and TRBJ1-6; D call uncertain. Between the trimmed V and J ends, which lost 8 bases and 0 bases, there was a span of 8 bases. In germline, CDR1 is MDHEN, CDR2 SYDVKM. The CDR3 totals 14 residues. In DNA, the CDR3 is TGTGCCAGCCACCGGAGCTCCTATAATTCACCCCTCCACTTT. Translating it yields CASHRSSYNSPLHF.

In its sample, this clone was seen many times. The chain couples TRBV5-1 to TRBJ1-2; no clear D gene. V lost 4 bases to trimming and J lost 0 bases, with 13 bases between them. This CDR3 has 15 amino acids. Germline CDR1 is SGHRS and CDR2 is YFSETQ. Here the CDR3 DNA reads TGCGCCAGCAGCACCACGGTCACCACTAACTATGGCTACACCTTC. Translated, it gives CASSTTVTTNYGYTF.

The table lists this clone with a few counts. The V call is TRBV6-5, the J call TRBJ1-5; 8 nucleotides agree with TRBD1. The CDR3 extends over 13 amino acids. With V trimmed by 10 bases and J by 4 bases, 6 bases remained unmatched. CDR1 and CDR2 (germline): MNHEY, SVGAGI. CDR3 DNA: TGTGCCATCAGGACAGGGTTGAATCAGCCCCAGCATTTT. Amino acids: CAIRTGLNQPQHF.

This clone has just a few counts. The CDR3 region has the DNA TGTGCCAGCAGTTCCGACAGGCGAGATGGCTACACCTTC. Amino acid sequence: CASSSDRRDGYTF. The chain carries TRBV7-8 and TRBJ1-2, with D perhaps matching TRBD1 (6 bases). Per the germline V gene, CDR1 is SGHVS and CDR2 is FQNEAQ. CDR3 length equals 13 residues. Deletions cut 6 bases from V and 6 bases from J, with 14 bases between.

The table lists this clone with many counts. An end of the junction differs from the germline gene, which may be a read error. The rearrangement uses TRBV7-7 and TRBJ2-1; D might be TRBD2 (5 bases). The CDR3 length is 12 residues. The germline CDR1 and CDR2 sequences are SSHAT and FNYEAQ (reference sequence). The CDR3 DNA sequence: TGTGCTAGCAGCTCCGGGGTGGGTGAGCAGTTCTTC. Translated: CASSSGVGEQFF.

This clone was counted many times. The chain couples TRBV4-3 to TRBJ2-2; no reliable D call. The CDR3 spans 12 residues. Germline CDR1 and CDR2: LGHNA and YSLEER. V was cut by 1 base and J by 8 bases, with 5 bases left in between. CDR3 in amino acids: CASSQVVGELFF. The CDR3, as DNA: TGCGCCAGCAGCCAAGTTGTAGGGGAGCTGTTTTTT.

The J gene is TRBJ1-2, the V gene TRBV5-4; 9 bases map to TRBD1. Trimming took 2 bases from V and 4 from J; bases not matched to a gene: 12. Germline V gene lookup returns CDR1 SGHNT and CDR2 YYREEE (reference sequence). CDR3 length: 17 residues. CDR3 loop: CASSLPGQGLVSYGYTF. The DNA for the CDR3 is TGTGCCAGCAGCTTACCGGGACAGGGACTAGTAAGCTATGGCTACACCTTC.

CDR3 residues: CASSLVRESGEQYF. The CDR3 coding sequence is TGCGCCAGCAGCTTGGTGCGCGAATCGGGCGAGCAGTACTTC. The V and J genes are TRBV5-1 and TRBJ2-7; no clear D. The germline V gene has CDR1 SGHRS and CDR2 YFSETQ. V dropped 0 bases and J dropped 6 bases, with 13 bases sitting between them. This CDR3 comprises 14 residues.

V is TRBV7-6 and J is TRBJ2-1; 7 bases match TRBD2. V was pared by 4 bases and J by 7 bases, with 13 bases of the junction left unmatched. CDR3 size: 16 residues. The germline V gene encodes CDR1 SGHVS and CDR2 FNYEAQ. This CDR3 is CASSSNAGLKGNEQFF. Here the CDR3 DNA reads TGTGCCAGCAGCTCAAATGCGGGACTAAAGGGAAATGAGCAGTTCTTC. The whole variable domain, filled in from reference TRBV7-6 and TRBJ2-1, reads GAGVSQSPRYKVTKRGQDVALRCDPISGHVSLYWYRQALGQGPEFLTYFNYEAQQDKSGLPNDRFSAERPEGSISTLTIQRTEQRDSAMYRCASSSNAGLKGNEQFFGPGTRLTVL.

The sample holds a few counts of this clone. Here the CDR3 DNA reads TGTGCCACCAGCAGAGCAGGGGGCCCTTATGGCTACACCTTC. This gives the protein CATSRAGGPYGYTF. The rearrangement uses TRBV15 and TRBJ1-2; 8 nucleotides match TRBD1. CDR3 length: 14 residues. V lost 1 base and J lost 5; bases outside the gene matches: 3. Germline V gene lookup returns CDR1 LNHNV and CDR2 YYDKDF (reference sequence).

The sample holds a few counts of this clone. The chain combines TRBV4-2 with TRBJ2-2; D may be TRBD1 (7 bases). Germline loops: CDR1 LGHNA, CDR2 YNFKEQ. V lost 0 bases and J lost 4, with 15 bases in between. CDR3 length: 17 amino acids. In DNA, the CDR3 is TGTGCCAGCAGCCAAGATTGGGGCCAGGGGGGCACCGGGGAGCTGTTTTTT. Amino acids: CASSQDWGQGGTGELFF.

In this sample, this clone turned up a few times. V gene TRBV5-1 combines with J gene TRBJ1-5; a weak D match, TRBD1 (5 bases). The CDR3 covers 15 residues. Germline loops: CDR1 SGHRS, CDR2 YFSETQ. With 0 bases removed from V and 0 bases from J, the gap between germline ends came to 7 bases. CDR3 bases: TGCGCCAGCAGCTTGGAAGGGGATAGCAATCAGCCCCAGCATTTT. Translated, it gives CASSLEGDSNQPQHF. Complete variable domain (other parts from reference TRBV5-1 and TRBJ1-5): KAGVTQTPRYLIKTRGQQVTLSCSPISGHRSVSWYQQTPGQGLQFLFEYFSETQRNKGNFPGRFSGRQFSNSRSEMNVSTLELGDSALYLCASSLEGDSNQPQHFGDGTRLSIL.

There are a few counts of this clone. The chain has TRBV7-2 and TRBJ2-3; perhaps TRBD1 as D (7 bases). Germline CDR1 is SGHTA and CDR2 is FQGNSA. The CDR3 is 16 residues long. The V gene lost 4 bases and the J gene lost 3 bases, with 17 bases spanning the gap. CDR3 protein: CASSSFGGGITDTQYF. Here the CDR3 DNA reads TGTGCCAGCAGCTCGTTCGGAGGGGGCATAACAGATACGCAGTATTTT.

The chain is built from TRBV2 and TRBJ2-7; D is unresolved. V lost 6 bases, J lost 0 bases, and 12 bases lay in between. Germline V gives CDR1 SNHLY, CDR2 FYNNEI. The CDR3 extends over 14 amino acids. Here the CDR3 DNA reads TGTGCCAGCAGAATGAGGCCCAGCTCCTACGAGCAGTACTTC. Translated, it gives CASRMRPSSYEQYF.

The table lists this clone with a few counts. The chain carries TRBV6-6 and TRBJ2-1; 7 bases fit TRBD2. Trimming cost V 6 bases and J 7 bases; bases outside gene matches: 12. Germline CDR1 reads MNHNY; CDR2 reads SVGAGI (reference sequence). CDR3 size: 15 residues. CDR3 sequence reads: CASSRPRGGGNEQFF. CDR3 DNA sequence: TGTGCCAGCAGCCGTCCGCGCGGGGGAGGGAATGAGCAGTTCTTC.

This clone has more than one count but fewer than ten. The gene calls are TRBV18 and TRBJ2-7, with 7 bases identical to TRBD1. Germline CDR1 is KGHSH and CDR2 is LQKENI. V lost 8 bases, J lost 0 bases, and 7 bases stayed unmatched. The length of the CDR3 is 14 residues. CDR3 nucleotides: TGTGCCAGCGGTGGGACAGAGAGCTCCTACGAGCAGTACTTC. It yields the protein CASGGTESSYEQYF.

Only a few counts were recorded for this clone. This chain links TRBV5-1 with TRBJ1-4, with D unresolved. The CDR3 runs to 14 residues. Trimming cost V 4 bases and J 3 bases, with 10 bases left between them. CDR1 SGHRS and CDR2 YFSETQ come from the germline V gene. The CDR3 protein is CASSRMTSNEKLFF. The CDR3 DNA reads TGCGCCAGCAGCCGGATGACATCTAATGAAAAACTGTTTTTT.

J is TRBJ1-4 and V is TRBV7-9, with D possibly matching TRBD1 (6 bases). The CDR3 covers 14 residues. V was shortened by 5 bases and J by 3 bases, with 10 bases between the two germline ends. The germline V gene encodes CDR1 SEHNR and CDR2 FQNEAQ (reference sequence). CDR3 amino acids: CASSKQGSNEKLFF. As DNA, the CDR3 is TGTGCCAGCAGCAAACAGGGTTCTAATGAAAAACTGTTTTTT.

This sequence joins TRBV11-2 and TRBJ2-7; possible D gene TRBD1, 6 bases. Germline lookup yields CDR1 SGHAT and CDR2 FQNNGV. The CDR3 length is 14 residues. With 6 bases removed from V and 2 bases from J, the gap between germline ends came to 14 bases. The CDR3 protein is CASSYSQGPYEQYF. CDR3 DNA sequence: TGTGCCAGCAGTTATAGCCAGGGGCCCTACGAGCAGTACTTC.

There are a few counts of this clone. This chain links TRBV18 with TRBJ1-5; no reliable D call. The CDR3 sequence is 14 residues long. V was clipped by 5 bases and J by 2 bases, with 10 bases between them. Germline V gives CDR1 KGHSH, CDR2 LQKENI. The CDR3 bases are TGTGCCAGCTCAGATATACAAGGCAATCAGCCCCAGCATTTT. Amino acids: CASSDIQGNQPQHF. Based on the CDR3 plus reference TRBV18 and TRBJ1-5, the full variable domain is NAGVMQNPRHLVRRRGQEARLRCSPMKGHSHVYWYRQLPEEGLKFMVYLQKENIIDESGMPKERFSAEFPKEGPSILRIQQVVRGDSAAYFCASSDIQGNQPQHFGDGTRLSIL.

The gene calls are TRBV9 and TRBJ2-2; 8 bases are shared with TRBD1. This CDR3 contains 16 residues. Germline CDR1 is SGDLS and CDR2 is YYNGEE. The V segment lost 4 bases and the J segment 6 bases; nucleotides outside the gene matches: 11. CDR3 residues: CASSPTTGVLSGELFF. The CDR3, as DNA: TGTGCCAGCAGCCCGACGACAGGGGTTTTGTCCGGGGAGCTGTTTTTT. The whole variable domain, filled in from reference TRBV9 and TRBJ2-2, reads DSGVTQTPKHLITATGQRVTLRCSPRSGDLSVYWYQQSLDQGLQFLIQYYNGEERAKGNILERFSAQQFPDLHSELNLSSLELGDSALYFCASSPTTGVLSGELFFGEGSRLTVL.

CDR3 amino acids: CSVGDRGSFEKLFF. CDR3 DNA sequence: TGCAGCGTTGGGGATAGGGGATCTTTTGAAAAACTGTTTTTT. The rearrangement links TRBV29-1 to TRBJ1-4; tentative D call: TRBD1 (5 bases). CDR3 length equals 14 residues. Germline CDR1 is SQVTM and CDR2 is ANQGSEA. The V end was cut by 4 bases, the J end by 7 bases, with 16 bases between.

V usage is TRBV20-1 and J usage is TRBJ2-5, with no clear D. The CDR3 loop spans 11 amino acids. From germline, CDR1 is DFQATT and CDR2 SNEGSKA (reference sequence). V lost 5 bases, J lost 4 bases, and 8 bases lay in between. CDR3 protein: CSAGYRETQYF. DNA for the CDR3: TGCAGTGCTGGTTATAGAGAGACCCAGTACTTC.

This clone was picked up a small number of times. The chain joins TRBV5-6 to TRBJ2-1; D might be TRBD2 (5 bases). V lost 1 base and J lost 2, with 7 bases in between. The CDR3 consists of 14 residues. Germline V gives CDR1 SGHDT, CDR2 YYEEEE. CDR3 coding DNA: TGTGCCAGCAGCTTGCGAGGGACCTACAATGAGCAGTTCTTC. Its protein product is CASSLRGTYNEQFF.

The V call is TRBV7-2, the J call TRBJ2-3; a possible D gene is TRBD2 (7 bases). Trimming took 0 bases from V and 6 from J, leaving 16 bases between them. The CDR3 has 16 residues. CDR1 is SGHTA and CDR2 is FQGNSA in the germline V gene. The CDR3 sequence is CASSLAPLGRGDTQYF. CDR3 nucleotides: TGTGCCAGCAGCTTAGCGCCCCTGGGGAGGGGGGATACGCAGTATTTT.

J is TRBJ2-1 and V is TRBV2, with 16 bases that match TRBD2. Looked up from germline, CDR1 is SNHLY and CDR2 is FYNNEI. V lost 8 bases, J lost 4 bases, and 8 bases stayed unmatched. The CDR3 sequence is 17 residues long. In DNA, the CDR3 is TGTGCCAGCGAGGGGACTAGCGGGGGGGTCCCTTACAATGAGCAGTTCTTC. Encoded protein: CASEGTSGGVPYNEQFF.

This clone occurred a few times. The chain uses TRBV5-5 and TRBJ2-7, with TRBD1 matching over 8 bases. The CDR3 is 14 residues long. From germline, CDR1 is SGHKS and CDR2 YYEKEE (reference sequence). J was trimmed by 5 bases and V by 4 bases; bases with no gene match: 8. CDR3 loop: CASSPDRGRNEQYF. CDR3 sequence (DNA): TGTGCCAGCAGCCCTGACAGGGGCCGAAACGAGCAGTACTTC.

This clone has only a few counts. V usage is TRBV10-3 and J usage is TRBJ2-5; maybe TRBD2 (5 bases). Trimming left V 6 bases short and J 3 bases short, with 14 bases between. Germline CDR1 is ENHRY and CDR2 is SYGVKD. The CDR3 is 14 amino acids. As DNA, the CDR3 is TGTGCCATCAGGACAAGGGCGGAGGAAGAGACCCAGTACTTC. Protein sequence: CAIRTRAEEETQYF.